This T cell receptor beta chain was sequenced for a study of control samples from healthy donors and cancer patients. Germline V gene sequence: CDR1 SGHDT, CDR2 YYEEEE. V lost 0 bases to trimming and J lost 4 bases, with 8 bases between them. The length of the CDR3 is 14 residues. Method: immunoSEQ multiplex PCR; TCRdb's copy keeps in-frame clones and lacks some. The sample contains some 67,000 clones, more than 70% of which appear only once. The material sequenced was PBMCs. The sequence derives from a woman aged 45 to 65 with head and neck cancer. The chain carries TRBV5-6 and TRBJ2-1; D not resolved. The CDR3 sequence is CASSLGGGYNEQFF. In DNA, the CDR3 is TGTGCCAGCAGCTTGGGCGGCGGTTACAATGAGCAGTTCTTC.